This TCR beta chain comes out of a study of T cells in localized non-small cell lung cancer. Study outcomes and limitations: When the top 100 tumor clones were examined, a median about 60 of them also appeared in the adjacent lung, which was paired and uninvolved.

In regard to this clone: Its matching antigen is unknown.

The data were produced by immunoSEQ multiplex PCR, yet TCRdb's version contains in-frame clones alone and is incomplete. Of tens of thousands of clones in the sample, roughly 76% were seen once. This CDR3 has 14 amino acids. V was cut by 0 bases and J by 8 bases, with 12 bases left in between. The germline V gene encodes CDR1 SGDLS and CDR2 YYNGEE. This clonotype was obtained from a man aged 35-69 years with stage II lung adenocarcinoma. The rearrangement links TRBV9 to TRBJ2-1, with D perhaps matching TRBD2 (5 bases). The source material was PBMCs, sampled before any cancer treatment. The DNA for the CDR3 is TGTGCCAGCAGCGTAGAACGGGGAAGATATGAGCAGTTCTTC. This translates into CASSVERGRYEQFF.